The present T cell receptor (beta chain) was sequenced within a study of blood T cell repertoires in COVID-19. Turning to the study itself: PBMCs, B-cell-depleted T cells, or T cells provided the cDNA or gDNA that made up the material.

The V and J ends lost 4 bases and 1 base respectively, with 10 bases between them. The CDR3 covers 14 residues. The germline V gene encodes CDR1 KGHSH and CDR2 LQKENI. Original methodology: Cell counts per sample came from amplifying reference gene primers. Measured with immunoSEQ multiplex PCR; TCRdb has only the in-frame clones, and not every one. That table furnishes V, J and clone size, whereas the DNA furnished D and trimming. The table has around 200,000 clones, about 83% seen once. The TCR originated in a woman younger than 30 who had recovered from COVID-19. The source material was peripheral blood. This rearrangement joins TRBV18 to TRBJ2-5, with D tentatively TRBD1 (6 bases). CDR3 sequence (DNA): TGTGCCAGCTCACAGTACAGGGCCCAAGAGACCCAGTACTTC. Amino acid sequence: CASSQYRAQETQYF.